This note documents a single T cell receptor (beta chain) sequence. Its target is unknown. The sample originates from a study of CD8+ T cells in alopecia areata. Study background: Those patients who were treated received oral tofacitinib, which was given at 5 to 10 mg twice daily for moderate-to-severe alopecia areata. General study findings and limits: Against the mouse data, patients shared TCRs less clearly, possibly for HLA reasons. Throughout tofacitinib, many expanded lesional clones continued to persist in scalp and blood.

The authors extracted RNA and reverse transcribed it into cDNA as the sequencing template. Using immunoSEQ multiplex PCR, the repertoire was profiled, and TCRdb retains in-frame clones only, with some absent. The table shows about 180,000 clones, with roughly 46% occurring only once. The CDR3 runs to 13 residues. V trimming: 2 bases; J trimming: 7 bases; junction bases outside the gene matches: 6. Germline values: CDR1 GTSNPN, CDR2 SVGIG (reference sequence). Treatment defined: oral pan-JAK inhibitor, 5-10 mg twice daily. Sequencing was performed on CD8+ T cells sorted from blood, taken at roughly week 53, from a patient treated with tofacitinib. This clonotype was obtained from a human donor with alopecia areata. V gene TRBV30 combines with J gene TRBJ1-2, with 8 bases fitting TRBD1. Here the CDR3 DNA reads TGTGCCTGGAGTCTCAGGGGGCTAGGTGGCTACACCTTC. Protein: CAWSLRGLGGYTF.